The sequence of this TCR beta chain was determined in a study of T cell responses to AZD1222 COVID-19 vaccine. CDR3 length: 10 residues. Germline loops: CDR1 GTSNPN, CDR2 SVGIG (reference sequence). Trimming cost V 3 bases and J 5 bases, with 4 bases left between them. Pooling covered second doses at about 4 or about 12 weeks. Profiling relied on immunoSEQ multiplex PCR, and the TCRdb table lists in-frame clones only, not all of them. This repertoire shows around 190,000 clones, 90% to 95% found once; its top ten account for 1.6%. General study points: Only five to seven individuals given AZD1222 were seropositive at baseline. Reportedly, close to half of spike-specific TCRs are directed against unmutated variant regions. Clonal diversity may have been underestimated, and the donors were mostly white British, with more females than males.

In the case of this clone: Its target is not known.

This receptor was taken from an adult who received the AZD1222 COVID-19 vaccine. The chain links TRBV30 to TRBJ1-2; no clear D. Specimen: peripheral blood, collected 28 days after the second AZD1222 dose. The CDR3 DNA follows: TGTGCCTGGAGATCTTATGGCTACACCTTC. Protein sequence: CAWRSYGYTF.